This T cell receptor (beta chain) was sequenced in a study of response to subunit inactivated influenza vaccine. Study-wide results and caveats: Only a handful of new T cells, the authors suggested, are recruited with each seasonal influenza vaccination.

The V and J ends lost 0 bases and 1 base respectively, with 13 bases between them. This CDR3 spans 17 amino acids. Germline lookup yields CDR1 SGHRS and CDR2 YFSETQ. A note on this clonotype: Its specificity is unknown.

One entry per CDR3 protein results from TCRdb running MiXCR on the RT-PCR reads. The sample lists fewer than 800,000 distinct CDR3 sequences; 15% to 18% were seen once. The receptor comes from a man in his forties or fifties who received an inactivated influenza vaccine. The specimen was PBMCs from blood, collected about 13 days after vaccination. V and J are TRBV5-1 and TRBJ2-2, with D perhaps TRBD1 (6 bases). This CDR3 reads CASSLATTGQNTGELFF. DNA of the CDR3: TGCGCCAGCAGCTTGGCGACTACAGGGCAGAACACCGGGGAGCTGTTTTTT. The full variable domain, completed using reference TRBV5-1 and TRBJ2-2, is KAGVTQTPRYLIKTRGQQVTLSCSPISGHRSVSWYQQTPGQGLQFLFEYFSETQRNKGNFPGRFSGRQFSNSRSEMNVSTLELGDSALYLCASSLATTGQNTGELFFGEGSRLTVL.